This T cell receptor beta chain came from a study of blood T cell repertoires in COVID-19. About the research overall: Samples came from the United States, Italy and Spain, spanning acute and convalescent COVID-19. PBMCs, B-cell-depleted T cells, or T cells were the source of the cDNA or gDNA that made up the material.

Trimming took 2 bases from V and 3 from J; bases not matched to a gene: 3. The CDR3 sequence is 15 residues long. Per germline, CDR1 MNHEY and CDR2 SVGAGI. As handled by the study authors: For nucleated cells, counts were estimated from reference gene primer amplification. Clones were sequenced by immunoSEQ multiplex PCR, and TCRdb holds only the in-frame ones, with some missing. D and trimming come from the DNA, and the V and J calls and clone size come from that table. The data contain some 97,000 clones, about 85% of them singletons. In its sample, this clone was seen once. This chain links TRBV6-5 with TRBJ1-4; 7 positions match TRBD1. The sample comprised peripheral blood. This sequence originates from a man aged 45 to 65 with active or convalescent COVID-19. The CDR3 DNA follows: TGTGCCAGCAGTTACACAGGGGCAGCTAATGAAAAACTGTTTTTT. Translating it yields CASSYTGAANEKLFF.